One and the same sample provided the 20 T cell receptor beta chains below, sequenced in a study of T cells in Graves' hyperthyroidism and ophthalmopathy. What was amplified from RNA transcripts were TCR beta CDR3 regions. The primer set for the first-round RT-PCR of the TCR CDR3 was HTBI. TCRdb re-analysed the multiplex PCR reads in MiXCR, keeping a single row per CDR3 protein. Among 300,000 to 350,000 distinct CDR3 sequences, 14% were seen once, and the ten largest hold around 24%. The sample was blood. These receptors originate from a woman in her twenties or thirties with Graves' hyperthyroidism.

Ten or more counts support this clonotype. The genes are TRBV2 and TRBJ2-3; maybe TRBD2 (6 bases). The CDR3 length is 13 residues. V lost 7 bases to trimming and J lost 2 bases, with 10 bases between them. From germline, CDR1 is SNHLY and CDR2 FYNNEI. In nucleotides, the CDR3 is TGTGCCAGCACCGGGGGAATCACAGATACGCAGTATTTT. It encodes CASTGGITDTQYF. The variable domain in full, with the rest retrieved from reference TRBV2 and TRBJ2-3, is EPEVTQTPSHQVTQMGQEVILRCVPISNHLYFYWYRQILGQKVEFLVSFYNNEISEKSEIFDDQFSVERPDGSNFTLKIRSTKLEDSAMYFCASTGGITDTQYFGPGTRLTVL.

This clonotype appeared many times. The chain carries TRBV12-3 or TRBV12-4 and TRBJ1-6; D call uncertain. Trimming took off 4 bases at V and 7 bases at J, with 8 bases between the two ends. CDR3 length: 13 amino acids. CDR3 coding DNA: TGTGCCAGCAGTTCTCTTCGAAATTCACCCCTCCACTTT. Its translation is CASSSLRNSPLHF.

In the case of this clonotype: A single base separates this from a much larger clone, so it may be a read error. The chain joins TRBV12-3 or TRBV12-4 to TRBJ1-3; D is perhaps TRBD1 (6 bases). Deletions cut 4 bases from V and 3 bases from J, with 16 bases between. The CDR3 is made up of 16 amino acids. The CDR3: CASSSGTGTFGNTIYF. In DNA, the CDR3 is TGTGCCAGCAGTTCGGGTACCGGGACATTTGGAAACACCATATATTTT.

This clonotype appeared many times. This sequence joins TRBV11-1 and TRBJ1-1, with D unresolved. The germline CDR1 and CDR2 sequences are SGHAT and FQDESV (reference sequence). The CDR3 consists of 14 residues. V dropped 1 base and J dropped 0 bases, with 6 bases sitting between them. CDR3 protein: CASSLEPLNTEAFF. The CDR3 DNA is TGTGCCAGCAGCTTAGAGCCATTGAACACTGAAGCTTTCTTT.

The sample holds many counts of this clonotype. The chain recombines TRBV7-2 with TRBJ2-3; the D gene is possibly TRBD1 (5 bases). Germline lookup yields CDR1 SGHTA and CDR2 FQGNSA. The V end was cut by 7 bases, the J end by 7 bases, with 18 bases between. The CDR3 is made up of 14 amino acids. CDR3 DNA: TGTGCCAGCAACCAGGGCCTCTCGCCGAATACGCAGTATTTT. Residues: CASNQGLSPNTQYF.

Ten or more counts support this clonotype. This rearrangement joins TRBV12-3 or TRBV12-4 to TRBJ2-7, with TRBD2 as a possible D gene (6 bases). Trimming cost V 4 bases and J 1 base, with 11 bases left between them. The CDR3 totals 14 residues. The CDR3 reads CASSWAGLSYEQYF. CDR3 DNA sequence: TGTGCCAGCAGTTGGGCGGGACTTTCCTACGAGCAGTACTTC.

This chain connects TRBV12-3 or TRBV12-4 to TRBJ2-1; D possibly matches TRBD1 or TRBD2 (6 bases each). With 3 bases removed from V and 5 bases from J, the gap between germline ends came to 17 bases. This CDR3 comprises 16 residues. As DNA, the CDR3 is TGTGCCAGCAGTTTTCAGAGGGGGGCCCCAAACAATGAGCAGTTCTTC. Translated: CASSFQRGAPNNEQFF.

The V call is TRBV7-2, the J call TRBJ2-3; 8 bases line up with TRBD2. Per germline, CDR1 SGHTA and CDR2 FQGNSA. J was trimmed by 5 bases and V by 6 bases; bases with no gene match: 10. CDR3 length: 15 residues. The CDR3 region has the DNA TGTGCCAGCAGAATAAGCGGGAGAGCTGTAGATACGCAGTATTTT. Protein sequence: CASRISGRAVDTQYF.

The table lists this clonotype with many counts. V and J are TRBV29-1 and TRBJ1-5; D is possibly TRBD1 (6 bases). Germline V gene lookup returns CDR1 SQVTM and CDR2 ANQGSEA. The CDR3 covers 14 residues. Trimming took 6 bases from V and 3 from J, leaving 15 bases between them. The CDR3 DNA is TGCAGCGTGGCCCCGGACAGCCCCAATCAGCCCCAGCATTTT. This sequence encodes CSVAPDSPNQPQHF.

There are a few counts of this clonotype. V is TRBV27 and J is TRBJ2-2, with a tentative D call TRBD1 (6 bases). The CDR3 loop spans 14 amino acids. V shed 5 bases and J shed 6 bases, with 13 bases lying between them. Germline V lookup: CDR1 MNHEY, CDR2 SMNVEV (reference sequence). The CDR3 region is CASSQTGLPGELFF. Written as DNA, the CDR3 is TGTGCCAGCAGTCAAACAGGGTTGCCCGGGGAGCTGTTTTTT.

This clonotype has more than one count but fewer than ten. V and J are TRBV10-3 and TRBJ2-3, with D uncertain. CDR3 size: 15 residues. Germline V CDR1 and CDR2: ENHRY, SYGVKD. V was trimmed by 0 bases and J by 6 bases, leaving 13 bases between them. In nucleotides, the CDR3 is TGTGCCATCAGTGAGTCTGGTGCTTCCGCGGATACGCAGTATTTT. Its protein is CAISESGASADTQYF.

This clonotype was detected many times. The chain is built from TRBV24-1 and TRBJ2-5; possibly TRBD2 for D (7 bases). Per the germline V gene, CDR1 is KGHDR and CDR2 is SFDVKD. Trimming shortened V by 1 base and J by 3 bases, and 11 bases separated the two germline ends. The CDR3 runs 15 residues. The CDR3 sequence is CATSDFRGAKETQYF. The CDR3 bases are TGTGCCACCAGTGATTTTCGGGGGGCTAAAGAGACCCAGTACTTC.

V gene TRBV19 combines with J gene TRBJ2-1; D not certain. The germline V gene has CDR1 LNHDA and CDR2 SQIVND (reference sequence). The CDR3 totals 12 residues. Trimming left V 4 bases short and J 4 bases short, with 5 bases between. CDR3 bases: TGTGCCAGTAGTACCCATTACAATGAGCAGTTCTTC. Its translation is CASSTHYNEQFF.

Ten or more counts support this clonotype. Here the CDR3 DNA reads TGTGCCAGCAGCTCCGCAAGGAACACCGGGGAGCTGTTTTTT. Amino acids: CASSSARNTGELFF. The gene calls are TRBV7-9 and TRBJ2-2; unclear D gene. Germline values: CDR1 SEHNR, CDR2 FQNEAQ (reference sequence). V dropped 4 bases and J dropped 1 base, with 7 bases sitting between them. The CDR3 is 14 residues long.

This clonotype has more than one count but fewer than ten. The chain uses TRBV5-8 and TRBJ2-3; the D is unclear. CDR3 length: 16 amino acids. CDR1 is SGHTS and CDR2 is YDEGEE in the germline V gene. V dropped 0 bases and J dropped 2 bases, with 13 bases sitting between them. CDR3 sequence reads: CASSLGVKADTDTQYF. The DNA of the CDR3 is TGTGCCAGCAGCTTGGGGGTGAAGGCGGACACAGATACGCAGTATTTT.

This clonotype was observed a handful of times. The V gene is TRBV12-3 or TRBV12-4, the J gene TRBJ2-5; possible D gene TRBD1, 5 bases. V was clipped by 2 bases and J by 6 bases, with 16 bases between them. The CDR3 has 15 amino acids. CDR3 region: CASSLSVAGSKTQYF. DNA of the CDR3: TGTGCCAGCAGTTTATCCGTTGCAGGGTCCAAGACCCAGTACTTC.

This clonotype has a handful of counts. The chain employs TRBV9 and TRBJ2-1; D might be TRBD1 (5 bases). Trimming removed 3 bases at V and 7 bases at J, with 8 bases between. Germline V CDR1 and CDR2: SGDLS, YYNGEE. This CDR3 is built from 12 residues. CDR3 amino acids: CASSAGINEQFF. Written as DNA, the CDR3 is TGTGCCAGCAGCGCAGGGATTAATGAGCAGTTCTTC.

This clonotype was seen repeatedly, ten times or more. V and J are TRBV28 and TRBJ1-2; D possibly corresponds to TRBD1 (5 bases). CDR3 length equals 14 residues. The ends were cut back, 10 bases at V and 8 bases at J, with 23 bases in the middle. From germline, CDR1 is MDHEN and CDR2 SYDVKM. CDR3 DNA: TGTGCCACCCTGTTCCGGGACCCAAAAACCGGCTACACCTTC. This encodes CATLFRDPKTGYTF.

This clonotype was seen at least ten times. The J gene is TRBJ1-1, the V gene TRBV2, with TRBD1 matching over 7 bases. Per the germline V gene, CDR1 is SNHLY and CDR2 is FYNNEI. The CDR3 runs to 14 residues. The CDR3 loop is CVQHTGQGDTEAFF. The CDR3 bases are TGTGTCCAGCACACAGGCCAGGGGGACACTGAAGCTTTCTTT.

This clonotype has at least ten counts. V gene TRBV3-1 combines with J gene TRBJ1-1; D unclear. Germline loops: CDR1 LGHDT, CDR2 YNNKEL (reference sequence). V lost 0 bases, J lost 5 bases, and 7 bases lay in between. The CDR3 covers 13 residues. The CDR3 loop reads CASSQEWGTEAFF. The CDR3 DNA reads as TGTGCCAGCAGCCAAGAATGGGGAACTGAAGCTTTCTTT.